This record covers a single T cell receptor beta chain. No antigen is known for it. Trimming cost V 0 bases and J 1 base, with 10 bases left between them. The germline V gene encodes CDR1 SGHRS and CDR2 YFSETQ. The CDR3 consists of 15 residues. The immunoSEQ assay was v3.0, run at survey level. The assay was immunoSEQ multiplex PCR, and TCRdb's table has in-frame clones only and misses some. The profile shows 45,000 or so clones, 90% to 95% of them singletons. This entry comes from a study of long-term antiretroviral therapy in people with HIV. Study in general: A decade or so separates the oldest specimens from the later 2015 immediate-ART recommendation. Study results and limitations: Repertoire dominance by clones expanded before ART was seen at all time points. Against controls, HIV repertoires showed narrower ranges of CDR3 length.

The source is a woman aged 45 to 65 with HIV. J is TRBJ1-2 and V is TRBV5-1; D gene unclear. This material consisted of unsorted PBMCs, taken 3.7 years after starting antiretroviral therapy. The CDR3 DNA reads as TGCGCCAGCAGCTTGGGACGGAACCTTAACTATGGCTACACCTTC. Its translation: CASSLGRNLNYGYTF. Full variable domain (outside the CDR3, taken from reference TRBV5-1 and TRBJ1-2): KAGVTQTPRYLIKTRGQQVTLSCSPISGHRSVSWYQQTPGQGLQFLFEYFSETQRNKGNFPGRFSGRQFSNSRSEMNVSTLELGDSALYLCASSLGRNLNYGYTFGSGTRLTVV.